This T cell receptor beta chain was observed in a study of blood T cell repertoires in COVID-19. Study-level background: Samples representing acute and convalescent COVID-19 were sourced from the United States, Italy and Spain. Sample material is recorded as cDNA or gDNA derived from T cells, B-cell-depleted T cells, or PBMCs.

The V gene's germline CDR1 is SEHNR and CDR2 FQNEAQ (reference sequence). The CDR3 is 13 residues long. J lost 12 bases, V lost 4 bases, and 6 bases had no gene match. Study processing details: For nucleated cells, counts were estimated from reference gene primer amplification. Repertoires were generated with immunoSEQ multiplex PCR, while TCRdb's copy carries only in-frame clones and drops some. Clonal size and the V and J genes are those of that table, whereas D and trimming came from the DNA. The table has around 300,000 clones, roughly 85% seen once. V gene TRBV7-9 combines with J gene TRBJ2-1, with 10 bases fitting TRBD2. This TCR was recovered from a woman aged 70-85 years with acute or convalescent COVID-19. Sequenced: peripheral blood. The CDR3 coding sequence is TGTGCCAGCAGCTCCGGAGCGGGGGGGCTGCAGTTCTTC. Translated, it gives CASSSGAGGLQFF. Full variable domain (missing parts from reference TRBV7-9 and TRBJ2-1): DTGVSQNPRHKITKRGQNVTFRCDPISEHNRLYWYRQTLGQGPEFLTYFQNEAQLEKSRLLSDRFSAERPKGSFSTLEIQRTEQGDSAMYLCASSSGAGGLQFFGPGTRLTVL.